This entry describes one T cell receptor beta chain. Trimming left V 1 base short and J 6 bases short, with 15 bases between. CDR3 length: 15 residues. Germline-derived CDR1 and CDR2 are SGHAT and FQNNGV. The protocol was immunoSEQ multiplex PCR, while the TCRdb copy is restricted to in-frame clones and leaves out a portion. The table records about 5,000 clones, approximately 80% of them present only once. The data derive from a study of immune evolution from preneoplasia to lung adenocarcinoma. Sample: FFPE adjacent normal lung tissue. This receptor was identified in an older donor with lung adenocarcinoma. The V call is TRBV11-2, the J call TRBJ1-1; D remains ambiguous. The CDR3 loop reads CASSLGSGGSAEAFF. The DNA for the CDR3 is TGTGCCAGCAGCTTAGGGTCCGGCGGTTCTGCTGAAGCTTTCTTT.